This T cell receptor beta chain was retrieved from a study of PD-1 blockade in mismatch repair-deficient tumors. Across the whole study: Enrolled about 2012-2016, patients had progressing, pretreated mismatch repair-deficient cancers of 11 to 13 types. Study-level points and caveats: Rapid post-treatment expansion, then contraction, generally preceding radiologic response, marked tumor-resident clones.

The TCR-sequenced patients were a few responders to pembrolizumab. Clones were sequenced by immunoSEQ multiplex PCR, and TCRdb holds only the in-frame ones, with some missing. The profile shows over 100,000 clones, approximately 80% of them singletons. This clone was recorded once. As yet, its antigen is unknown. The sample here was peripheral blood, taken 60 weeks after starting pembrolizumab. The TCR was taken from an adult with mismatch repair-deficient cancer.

The CDR3 DNA reads as TGTGCCAGCAGCGGACTTCAGGGCGGGTACCCCACAGATACGCAGTATTTT. This encodes CASSGLQGGYPTDTQYF. This chain uses TRBV9 with TRBJ2-3; D possibly matches TRBD1 or TRBD2 (5 bases each). Germline V lookup: CDR1 SGDLS, CDR2 YYNGEE. The CDR3 has 17 amino acids. Trimming shortened V by 3 bases and J by 2 bases, and 19 bases separated the two germline ends.